This TCR beta chain comes out of a study of monozygotic twins with inflammatory bowel disease. Findings and caveats of the study: Against healthy co-twins, IBD patients had lower TCRbeta diversity (measured by inverse Simpson).

With regard to this clonotype: Its antigen remains unidentified.

TCRdb reprocessed the 5' RACE reads and keeps a single row for each CDR3 protein, giving no DNA. This sample's table has hundreds of thousands of distinct CDR3 sequences. This CDR3 spans 14 amino acids. Germline CDR1 and CDR2: SGHTA and FQGNSA. This receptor was taken from a human donor with ulcerative colitis or Crohn's disease, or a healthy co-twin of an affected twin (not recorded which). The rearrangement joins TRBV7-2 to TRBJ2-4. The sequenced sample consisted of blood. CDR3 sequence reads: CASSRVAAENIQYF.